These 30 T cell receptor beta chains were all obtained from the same sample, sequenced in a study of blood T cell repertoires in COVID-19. Here immunoSEQ multiplex PCR was the method, and the copy in TCRdb shows in-frame clones only, minus some. The sample yields approximately 210,000 clones, 84% seen once. The sequenced sample was peripheral blood. The receptors derive from a woman aged 65 to 85 with active or convalescent COVID-19.

The table lists this clone with a few counts. One end of the junction is discordant with germline, which a read error may explain. The chain links TRBV5-4 to TRBJ2-7; 7 bases agree with TRBD1. CDR1 is SGHNT, CDR2 YYREEE, per germline (reference sequence). The CDR3 is 12 residues long. The CDR3 nucleotides are TGTGCCAGCAGCAGGATGCAGGGGGAGAACCACTTC. It encodes CASSRMQGENHF.

A note on this clone: One end of the junction varies from germline; a read error may be responsible. This sample also contains other DNA sequences that code for the same CDR3. This sequence joins TRBV11-2 and TRBJ1-3; possibly TRBD1 for D (5 bases). Germline CDR1 and CDR2: SGHAT and FQNNGV. The CDR3 contains 17 residues. In DNA, the CDR3 is TGTGCCAGTAGCTTAGCCCCCCGGGGGGGGGTGAGAAACACCATATATTTT. Protein product: CASSLAPRGGVRNTIYF.

A single count supports this clone. This sequence joins TRBV20-1 and TRBJ1-5, with D perhaps TRBD1 (6 bases). This CDR3 region has 14 residues. V lost 3 bases to trimming and J lost 2 bases, with 11 bases between them. The germline CDR1 and CDR2 sequences are DFQATT and SNEGSKA (reference sequence). The CDR3 DNA reads as TGCAGTGCTAGTGTGGGGGCGGGCAATCAGCCCCAGCATTTT. Protein sequence: CSASVGAGNQPQHF.

The V and J genes are TRBV28 and TRBJ1-6, with a weak D call TRBD1 (5 bases). CDR3 length: 16 amino acids. Trimming shortened V by 2 bases and J by 0 bases, and 8 bases separated the two germline ends. The germline gives CDR1 MDHEN, CDR2 SYDVKM. The chain's CDR3 is CASSLTGSSYNSPLHF. In DNA form, the CDR3 reads TGTGCCAGCAGTTTAACAGGCAGCTCCTATAATTCACCCCTCCACTTT.

This chain uses TRBV6-4 with TRBJ1-6, with TRBD1 matching 9 bases. The junction had 12 bases not matched to a gene; V was cut back by 7 bases and J by 2 bases. The CDR3 totals 18 residues. Germline CDR1 and CDR2: MRHNA and SNTAGT. This chain's CDR3 is CASKLGTGIGPYNSPLHF. CDR3 sequence (DNA): TGTGCCAGCAAGTTAGGGACAGGGATTGGGCCCTATAATTCACCCCTCCACTTT.

The chain links TRBV4-1 to TRBJ2-1; 15 bases are a match to TRBD2. Germline V gene lookup returns CDR1 MGHRA and CDR2 YSYEKL. This CDR3 has 18 amino acids. V lost 4 bases, J lost 9 bases, and 13 bases stayed unmatched. This CDR3 reads CASSLNFGLAGGLSEQFF. The CDR3 coding sequence is TGCGCCAGCAGCCTAAATTTCGGACTAGCGGGAGGGCTGAGTGAGCAGTTCTTC.

V and J are TRBV6-6 and TRBJ2-2, with 12 bases lining up with TRBD2. The CDR3 totals 16 residues. CDR1 MNHNY and CDR2 SVGAGI come from the germline V gene (reference sequence). The trim removed 5 bases at V and 5 bases at J, leaving 6 bases unmatched. In DNA form, the CDR3 reads TGTGCCAGCAGTAAACAAGGACTAGCGGGAACCGGGGAGCTGTTTTTT. This gives the protein CASSKQGLAGTGELFF.

J is TRBJ1-1 and V is TRBV5-6; D is unclear. Trimming pared 2 bases from V and 5 bases from J, leaving 10 bases between. The CDR3 spans 13 residues. The germline gives CDR1 SGHDT, CDR2 YYEEEE. CDR3 in amino acids: CASSLGGRTEAFF. In DNA, the CDR3 is TGTGCCAGCAGCTTAGGAGGGAGGACTGAAGCTTTCTTT.

The rearrangement links TRBV29-1 to TRBJ2-4; 8 bases are shared with TRBD1. The V gene end was trimmed by 5 bases and the J gene end by 7 bases; junction bases not matched to a gene: 7. This CDR3 spans 13 amino acids. Germline CDR1 is SQVTM and CDR2 is ANQGSEA. Written as DNA, the CDR3 is TGCAGCGTTTTAACAGGGGGTTTGAACATTCAGTACTTC. It yields the protein CSVLTGGLNIQYF.

The genes are TRBV10-1 and TRBJ2-6; a possible D gene is TRBD1 (6 bases). The CDR3 has 17 residues. The V end was cut by 6 bases, the J end by 0 bases, with 15 bases between. Germline CDR1 WNHNN, CDR2 SYGVQD (reference sequence). DNA for the CDR3: TGCGCCAGCAGCGAGAGACAGGCCGCCTCTGGGGCCAACGTCCTGACTTTC. This encodes CASSERQAASGANVLTF.

The table lists this clone with a few counts. The CDR3 DNA follows: TGTGCCAGCAGCCGTCCGACGGGGGTCCAAGAGACCCAGTACTTC. Protein product: CASSRPTGVQETQYF. The rearrangement uses TRBV7-6 and TRBJ2-5; weak D call: TRBD2 (6 bases). Germline CDR1 SGHVS, CDR2 FNYEAQ. The CDR3 has 15 residues. V gave up 5 bases and J gave up 1 base, with 14 bases separating them.

V is TRBV7-9 and J is TRBJ2-1; D remains unclear. CDR3 length: 13 residues. Trimming shortened V by 2 bases and J by 9 bases, and 11 bases separated the two germline ends. The germline gives CDR1 SEHNR, CDR2 FQNEAQ (reference sequence). The CDR3, as DNA: TGTGCCAGCAGCTTACTTCCAGGTGGTGAGCAGTTCTTC. Its protein product is CASSLLPGGEQFF.

This rearrangement joins TRBV28 to TRBJ1-6, with D maybe TRBD1 (6 bases). The V gene lost 10 bases and the J gene lost 5 bases, with 18 bases spanning the gap. The CDR3 extends over 15 amino acids. Germline V gene lookup returns CDR1 MDHEN and CDR2 SYDVKM. CDR3: CATRRGRTDNSPLHF. CDR3 coding DNA: TGTGCCACCAGGCGAGGTAGGACAGATAATTCACCCCTCCACTTT.

The genes are TRBV7-9 and TRBJ1-2, with 8 bases matching TRBD1. CDR1 and CDR2 from the germline V gene are SEHNR and FQNEAQ (reference sequence). The CDR3 loop spans 16 amino acids. Germline trimming cut 4 bases from V and 6 bases from J; bases unmatched to any gene: 13. The CDR3 here is CASSSGTGGEMDGYTF. For the CDR3, the DNA is TGTGCCAGCAGCTCCGGGACAGGTGGGGAGATGGATGGCTACACCTTC.

The chain is built from TRBV6-1 and TRBJ2-2, with TRBD2 matching over 11 bases. The CDR3 has 20 amino acids. V was clipped by 3 bases and J by 4 bases; unmatched bases: 16. Looked up from germline, CDR1 is MNHNS and CDR2 is SASEGT. The chain's CDR3 is CASSETRLAGSLGGTGELFF. The CDR3, as DNA: TGTGCCAGCAGTGAGACCAGACTAGCGGGATCTCTTGGGGGCACCGGGGAGCTGTTTTTT.

V is TRBV28 and J is TRBJ2-1; 8 nucleotides line up with TRBD2. The V gene end was trimmed by 4 bases and the J gene end by 5 bases; junction bases not matched to a gene: 10. CDR3 length: 16 residues. Germline lookup yields CDR1 MDHEN and CDR2 SYDVKM. CDR3 sequence (DNA): TGTGCCAGCAGTTCTCCGGGGGGTAGCGGGAACAATGAGCAGTTCTTC. It encodes CASSSPGGSGNNEQFF.

V and J are TRBV6-6 and TRBJ1-1, with 7 bases matching TRBD1. Losses at the gene ends were 0 bases for V and 3 bases for J; bases not matched to a gene: 7. In germline, CDR1 is MNHNY, CDR2 SVGAGI (reference sequence). This CDR3 is 16 amino acids long. The CDR3 here is CASSYSKGGWDTEAFF. CDR3 sequence (DNA): TGTGCCAGCAGTTACTCTAAAGGGGGCTGGGACACTGAAGCTTTCTTT.

The chain combines TRBV19 with TRBJ1-4, with a weak D call TRBD1 (6 bases). The CDR3 spans 14 residues. CDR1 and CDR2 from the germline V gene are LNHDA and SQIVND (reference sequence). V was clipped by 7 bases and J by 3 bases, with 12 bases between them. The CDR3 reads CASTRGGANEKLFF. CDR3 bases: TGTGCCAGTACGAGGGGGGGGGCTAATGAAAAACTGTTTTTT.

V gene TRBV28 combines with J gene TRBJ2-5; the match to TRBD1 covers 8 bases. The CDR3 has 15 residues. V gave up 5 bases and J gave up 5 bases; unmatched junction bases: 10. The germline CDR1 and CDR2 sequences are MDHEN and SYDVKM. CDR3 sequence: CASSPNRGSGETQYF. The CDR3 nucleotides read TGTGCCAGCAGTCCTAACAGGGGGTCAGGGGAGACCCAGTACTTC.

The chain is built from TRBV11-1 and TRBJ2-5; 10 bases match TRBD2. The J segment lost 6 bases and the V segment lost 4 bases, leaving 11 bases of the junction unmatched. Germline CDR1 SGHAT, CDR2 FQDESV (reference sequence). The CDR3 has 16 amino acids. CDR3: CASSSRTSGGVKTQYF. For the CDR3, the DNA is TGTGCCAGCAGCTCCAGGACTAGCGGTGGGGTCAAGACCCAGTACTTC. Drawing the rest from reference TRBV11-1 and TRBJ2-5, the complete variable domain is EAEVAQSPRYKITEKSQAVAFWCDPISGHATLYWYRQILGQGPELLVQFQDESVVDDSQLPKDRFSAERLKGVDSTLKIQPAELGDSAMYLCASSSRTSGGVKTQYFGPGTRLLVL.

The gene calls are TRBV28 and TRBJ2-1; 11 nucleotides agree with TRBD2. The CDR3 length is 12 residues. With V trimmed by 6 bases and J by 10 bases, 2 bases remained unmatched. Per the germline V gene, CDR1 is MDHEN and CDR2 is SYDVKM. CDR3: CASSPSGREQFF. The CDR3 DNA follows: TGTGCCAGCAGCCCTAGCGGGAGGGAGCAGTTCTTC. The full variable domain, its missing parts supplied by reference TRBV28 and TRBJ2-1, is DVKVTQSSRYLVKRTGEKVFLECVQDMDHENMFWYRQDPGLGLRLIYFSYDVKMKEKGDIPEGYSVSREKKERFSLILESASTNQTSMYLCASSPSGREQFFGPGTRLTVL.

The chain is built from TRBV21-1 and TRBJ2-5; TRBD2 is the table's D call, not checked against the DNA. TRBV21-1 represents a pseudogene. The CDR3 is 17 amino acids. The CDR3 coding sequence is TGTGCCAGCAGCAAAAGGGGACTAGCGGGAGTGGGAGAGACCCAGTACTTC. Translated: CASSKRGLAGVGETQYF.

The rearrangement links TRBV10-1 to TRBJ2-7, with 10 positions matching TRBD2. The CDR3 is 14 residues long. Per the germline V gene, CDR1 is WNHNN and CDR2 is SYGVQD (reference sequence). V was clipped by 6 bases and J by 9 bases; unmatched bases: 11. CDR3 region: CASSQTSGSRGQYF. The CDR3 DNA sequence: TGCGCCAGCAGCCAGACTAGCGGGTCGCGCGGGCAGTACTTC.

J is TRBJ2-5 and V is TRBV6-2 or TRBV6-3; 7 bases map to TRBD2. Per the germline V gene, CDR1 is MNHEY and CDR2 is SVGEGT. The CDR3 contains 16 residues. V dropped 0 bases and J dropped 2; count of bases not matched to a gene: 6. The CDR3 DNA is TGTGCCAGCAGTTACTCCCCTAGCGGCCTTCAAGAGACCCAGTACTTC. It specifies CASSYSPSGLQETQYF.

The genes are TRBV2 and TRBJ1-2; 7 nucleotides agree with TRBD1. V was clipped by 1 base and J by 1 base; unmatched bases: 3. The germline gives CDR1 SNHLY, CDR2 FYNNEI. The CDR3 extends over 15 amino acids. CDR3 loop: CASSEGAGGNYGYTF. In nucleotides, the CDR3 is TGTGCCAGCAGTGAAGGGGCAGGGGGTAACTATGGCTACACCTTC.

J is TRBJ2-1 and V is TRBV19; D is perhaps TRBD2 (5 bases). This CDR3 has 17 residues. From germline, CDR1 is LNHDA and CDR2 SQIVND (reference sequence). The V end lost 8 bases, the J end lost 3 bases, and 23 bases lay between the germline ends. CDR3 amino acids: CASFPSTGGEGYNEQFF. In DNA form, the CDR3 reads TGTGCCAGTTTTCCTTCCACCGGCGGAGAGGGCTACAATGAGCAGTTCTTC. Filled out from reference TRBV19 and TRBJ2-1, the complete variable domain reads DGGITQSPKYLFRKEGQNVTLSCEQNLNHDAMYWYRQDPGQGLRLIYYSQIVNDFQKGDIAEGYSVSREKKESFPLTVTSAQKNPTAFYLCASFPSTGGEGYNEQFFGPGTRLTVL.

The chain is built from TRBV19 and TRBJ2-2; 13 positions agree with TRBD2. The CDR3 has 18 residues. V gave up 7 bases and J gave up 3 bases; unmatched junction bases: 11. The germline V gene has CDR1 LNHDA and CDR2 SQIVND (reference sequence). CDR3 loop: CASTHWTSGSGDTGELFF. CDR3 in DNA: TGTGCCAGTACTCATTGGACTAGCGGGAGCGGGGACACCGGGGAGCTGTTTTTT.

The chain has TRBV29-1 and TRBJ2-7, with 9 bases identical to TRBD1. V dropped 4 bases and J dropped 7; count of bases not matched to a gene: 5. The CDR3 consists of 12 residues. The germline CDR1 and CDR2 sequences are SQVTM and ANQGSEA. The CDR3 sequence is CSVGTGVAEQYF. CDR3 nucleotide sequence: TGCAGCGTTGGGACAGGGGTTGCGGAGCAGTACTTC.

This rearrangement joins TRBV12-3 or TRBV12-4 to TRBJ2-5, with TRBD2 matching 7 bases. CDR3 length equals 13 residues. V shed 4 bases and J 5 bases; nucleotides not matched to a gene: 4. DNA of the CDR3: TGTGCCAGCAGTTCGGGAGGATCGGAGACCCAGTACTTC. Amino acid sequence: CASSSGGSETQYF.

J is TRBJ2-7 and V is TRBV4-1; possible D gene TRBD2, 6 bases. Germline V gives CDR1 MGHRA, CDR2 YSYEKL. This CDR3 contains 16 residues. Deletions cut 4 bases from V and 2 bases from J, with 18 bases between. The CDR3 nucleotides are TGCGCCAGCAGCCCAGCCCCGCGGGGAGGCGCCTACGAGCAGTACTTC. Amino acids: CASSPAPRGGAYEQYF.